The sequence of this T cell receptor (beta chain) was determined in a study of blood T cell repertoires in COVID-19 (dated by TCRdb to 2018 to 2020). In terms of the full investigation: Samples from collaborators originated in the United States, Italy and Spain and spanned both the acute and convalescent phases of COVID-19. The prospective study material was composed of cDNA or gDNA derived from T cells, B-cell-depleted T cells, or PBMCs. The dataset comprised deeply sampled blood TCRbeta repertoires from subjects exposed to, actively infected with, or recovered from COVID-19. The repertoires were made available in a free public database intended to serve as a resource for research on the immune response to SARS-CoV-2. The samples were drawn from two sources: the first 160 participants of the ongoing ImmuneRACE study, and 1,200 or so subjects contributed by 6 global collaborators. Sample metadata almost always included a de-identified subject ID, COVID-19 status, age in years and sex. HLA class I and class II types, where available, came from metadata supplied by the sample provider rather than from assay-based typing. General conclusions and limits of the study: The amount of clinical and demographic metadata varied by source and participant and was provided uncurated.

The CDR3, from cysteine to phenylalanine, totals 11 residues. The kept DNA is CDR3 alone, 33 bases in frame from the first base. Unmatched junction bases come to 7, with V trimmed by 7 bases and J by 11 bases. The germline V gene encodes CDR1 MNHEY and CDR2 SVGAGI. Points on this clone: Its antigen specificity is not known. The input lacks base qualities; no much larger clone sits a single base away.

TCRbeta CDR3 regions were amplified from genomic DNA by means of the immunoSEQ Assay, a bias-controlled multiplex PCR. Under the source paper's analysis protocol: The number of nucleated cells in each sample was estimated by amplification of reference gene primers within the assay. To quantify the absolute abundance of each unique TCRbeta CDR3 rearrangement, sequence reads were collapsed and filtered. Productive Simpson clonality was computed per sample as the square root of Simpson's diversity index over productive rearrangements. Not all clones reach the TCRdb copy of this immuneACCESS table, which keeps in-frame sequences only. Checked studies attribute under half of the gap to unresolved V genes and leave the rest unexplained. V, J and clone size derive from that table, while D and trimming were established from the DNA sequence. This sample gives 250,000 to 300,000 clones in total; approximately 88% of them show up just once. Jointly, the top ten make up about a tenth of the sample.

One collaborating source in Seattle enrolled patients while the patients were actively infected and followed the patients over time throughout the course of disease. Collaborating institutions collected whole blood in K2EDTA tubes following their own protocols. Collaborator samples were shipped for TCRbeta analysis as frozen whole blood, isolated PBMCs, or DNA extracted from either sample type. Material: peripheral blood. In this chain, TRBV6-5 is recombined with TRBJ1-1, with TRBD1 matching 7 junction bases. This clonotype was sampled from a woman between 70 and 85 years old with COVID-19, enrolled during active disease. This receptor carries the CDR3 CASTLTGRAFF. In nucleotide form, the sequence is TGTGCCAGCACTCTGACAGGGCGGGCTTTCTTT.